This TCR beta chain was documented in a study of blood T cell repertoires in COVID-19. Across the study: The United States, Italy and Spain were the sources of the acute and convalescent COVID-19 samples. In each case, the material was cDNA or gDNA derived from T cells, B-cell-depleted T cells, or PBMCs.

As originally analysed: Nucleated cell number was recorded as an estimate derived from reference gene primer amplification. The protocol was immunoSEQ multiplex PCR, while the TCRdb copy is restricted to in-frame clones and leaves out a portion. The DNA was the basis for D and trimming; V, J and clone size are from that table. The table records 200,000 to 250,000 clones, around 85% of them present only once. Patients at the Seattle site were enrolled during active infection and followed longitudinally. The specimen was peripheral blood. The clonotype was recovered from a woman aged 70-85 years with COVID-19, enrolled during active disease.

The CDR3 DNA is TGTGCCAGCAGCCGACAGGCCAACTCTGGAAACACCATATATTTT. As protein: CASSRQANSGNTIYF. The genes are TRBV7-3 and TRBJ1-3; D might be TRBD1 (6 bases). Deletions cut 5 bases from V and 0 bases from J, with 11 bases between. The CDR3 has 15 amino acids. Per germline, CDR1 SGHTA and CDR2 FQGTGA.